The 16 T cell receptor beta chains in this list originate from one sample, sequenced in a study of T cell changes during pregnancy in multiple sclerosis. Assay used: immunoSEQ multiplex PCR; TCRdb lists only in-frame clones, some missing. The sample holds 40,000 or so clones, 91% seen once. This material consisted of CD8+ T cells from peripheral blood mononuclear cells, taken before pregnancy. The receptors derive from a female donor with multiple sclerosis, enrolled in a pregnancy study.

This clone was detected a few times. This chain uses TRBV7-2 with TRBJ2-2; 13 positions match TRBD2. The germline V gene encodes CDR1 SGHTA and CDR2 FQGNSA. Germline trimming cut 5 bases from V and 7 bases from J; bases unmatched to any gene: 4. CDR3 size: 15 residues. CDR3 sequence: CASSQGTSGIGELFF. DNA of the CDR3: TGTGCCAGCAGCCAAGGGACTAGCGGGATCGGGGAGCTGTTTTTT.

This clone was observed a handful of times. V is TRBV6-6 and J is TRBJ2-2; perhaps TRBD1 as D (6 bases). The CDR3 runs to 14 residues. Trimming removed 7 bases at V and 6 bases at J, with 15 bases between. Germline CDR1 MNHNY, CDR2 SVGAGI (reference sequence). CDR3 in DNA: TGTGCCAGCAAAGGACAGTTAGACTCCGGGGAGCTGTTTTTT. Translated, it gives CASKGQLDSGELFF.

V usage is TRBV29-1 and J usage is TRBJ2-1, with TRBD1 matching 8 bases. The length of the CDR3 is 13 residues. Trimming at V came to 6 bases and at J to 5 bases, leaving 6 bases not matched to a gene. Germline-derived CDR1 and CDR2 are SQVTM and ANQGSEA. The CDR3 sequence: CSVPGTGHNEQFF. The CDR3 bases are TGCAGCGTCCCCGGGACAGGACACAATGAGCAGTTCTTC.

The chain couples TRBV19 to TRBJ2-7; D is possibly TRBD1 (6 bases). Trimming pared 5 bases from V and 6 bases from J, leaving 23 bases between. The CDR3 is 16 amino acids. CDR1 LNHDA and CDR2 SQIVND come from the germline V gene (reference sequence). CDR3 DNA sequence: TGTGCCAGTAGTTTGGGGACCGACAGGAGATATTCCGAGCAGTACTTC. It translates to CASSLGTDRRYSEQYF.

The rearrangement joins TRBV10-3 to TRBJ1-3; D possibly corresponds to TRBD1 (6 bases). Trimming took off 9 bases at V and 1 base at J, with 13 bases between the two ends. The CDR3 loop spans 14 amino acids. The germline CDR1 and CDR2 sequences are ENHRY and SYGVKD. The CDR3 loop reads CAIGGGQSGNTIYF. The CDR3 coding sequence is TGTGCCATTGGGGGGGGGCAATCTGGAAACACCATATATTTT.

This clone was detected once. J is TRBJ2-7 and V is TRBV28, with a weak D call TRBD2 (5 bases). Per germline, CDR1 MDHEN and CDR2 SYDVKM. The length of the CDR3 is 16 residues. Trimming left V 2 bases short and J 5 bases short, with 19 bases between. The CDR3: CASSLGNEGIIHEQYF. The DNA of the CDR3 is TGTGCCAGCAGTTTAGGGAACGAGGGAATCATCCACGAGCAGTACTTC.

The V gene is TRBV5-1, the J gene TRBJ2-7, with unresolved D. V was pared by 3 bases and J by 0 bases, with 7 bases between. CDR1 and CDR2 (germline): SGHRS, YFSETQ. CDR3 length: 13 amino acids. The DNA for the CDR3 is TGCGCCAGCAGCTATAGGAGCTCCTACGAGCAGTACTTC. Amino acid sequence: CASSYRSSYEQYF.

The chain links TRBV6-5 to TRBJ2-6; D is possibly TRBD1 (5 bases). In germline, CDR1 is MNHEY, CDR2 SVGAGI. V lost 9 bases, J lost 1 base, and 13 bases lay in between. The CDR3 runs 15 residues. The CDR3 sequence: CASLPGISGANVLTF. CDR3 nucleotide sequence: TGTGCCAGTCTGCCAGGGATATCTGGGGCCAACGTCCTGACTTTC.

The chain joins TRBV25-1 to TRBJ2-1; TRBD2 aligns across 9 bases. Per germline, CDR1 MGHDK and CDR2 SYGVNS. This CDR3 comprises 16 residues. V gave up 6 bases and J gave up 2 bases; unmatched junction bases: 8. CDR3 DNA: TGTGCCAGCAGGCTAGCGGGATCCTCCCCCTACAATGAGCAGTTCTTC. It yields the protein CASRLAGSSPYNEQFF.

The genes are TRBV7-9 and TRBJ1-5, with D possibly matching TRBD1 (6 bases). This CDR3 is 15 amino acids long. Deletions cut 4 bases from V and 3 bases from J, with 13 bases between. The V gene's germline CDR1 is SEHNR and CDR2 FQNEAQ (reference sequence). The chain's CDR3 is CASSSGDGSNQPQHF. CDR3 nucleotide sequence: TGTGCCAGCAGCTCAGGGGACGGATCCAATCAGCCCCAGCATTTT.

V usage is TRBV19 and J usage is TRBJ2-1, with 9 positions matching TRBD2. Germline V lookup: CDR1 LNHDA, CDR2 SQIVND (reference sequence). This CDR3 is 16 amino acids long. V lost 0 bases to trimming and J lost 6 bases; unmatched junction nucleotides: 6. The CDR3 DNA is TGTGCCAGTAGTATAGATGGCGGGAGGGGAGTCAATGAGCAGTTCTTC. Amino acid sequence: CASSIDGGRGVNEQFF.

This clone was seen just once. The genes are TRBV28 and TRBJ2-1, with TRBD2 as a possible D gene (5 bases). This CDR3 comprises 13 residues. Deletions cut 2 bases from V and 9 bases from J, with 11 bases between. From germline, CDR1 is MDHEN and CDR2 SYDVKM. CDR3 bases: TGTGCCAGCAGTTTAAGTTTACGGGGTGAGCAGTTCTTC. Its protein is CASSLSLRGEQFF.

This clone occurred once. This chain uses TRBV15 with TRBJ1-1; no reliable D call. Trimming left V 5 bases short and J 3 bases short, with 13 bases between. The germline gives CDR1 LNHNV, CDR2 YYDKDF (reference sequence). The CDR3 runs 14 residues. CDR3 sequence: CATSGRAGHTEAFF. Here the CDR3 DNA reads TGTGCCACCAGCGGGAGGGCTGGGCACACTGAAGCTTTCTTT.

The chain has TRBV13 and TRBJ2-7; 10 bases align to TRBD1. This CDR3 region has 14 residues. Germline trimming cut 3 bases from V and 5 bases from J; bases unmatched to any gene: 4. Germline V lookup: CDR1 PRHDT, CDR2 FYEKMQ (reference sequence). The CDR3 loop reads CASSLGTGEHEQYF. In DNA form, the CDR3 reads TGTGCCAGCAGCTTGGGGACAGGGGAGCACGAGCAGTACTTC.

The V gene is TRBV11-1, the J gene TRBJ2-1; perhaps TRBD2 as D (6 bases). The V end was cut by 3 bases, the J end by 0 bases, with 18 bases between. Germline CDR1 is SGHAT and CDR2 is FQDESV (reference sequence). The CDR3 has 18 amino acids. The CDR3 spells CASSFHNKGRPSYNEQFF. The CDR3 DNA reads TGTGCCAGCAGCTTCCACAATAAAGGGAGGCCCTCCTACAATGAGCAGTTCTTC. The whole variable domain, remainder taken from reference TRBV11-1 and TRBJ2-1, is EAEVAQSPRYKITEKSQAVAFWCDPISGHATLYWYRQILGQGPELLVQFQDESVVDDSQLPKDRFSAERLKGVDSTLKIQPAELGDSAMYLCASSFHNKGRPSYNEQFFGPGTRLTVL.

V gene TRBV7-9 combines with J gene TRBJ2-7; 9 positions match TRBD1. CDR3 length: 15 amino acids. From germline, CDR1 is SEHNR and CDR2 FQNEAQ (reference sequence). V gave up 5 bases and J gave up 7 bases; unmatched junction bases: 12. The CDR3 DNA is TGTGCCAGCAGCCCGACCGGGACAGGGTCACGGGAGCAGTACTTC. It specifies CASSPTGTGSREQYF.